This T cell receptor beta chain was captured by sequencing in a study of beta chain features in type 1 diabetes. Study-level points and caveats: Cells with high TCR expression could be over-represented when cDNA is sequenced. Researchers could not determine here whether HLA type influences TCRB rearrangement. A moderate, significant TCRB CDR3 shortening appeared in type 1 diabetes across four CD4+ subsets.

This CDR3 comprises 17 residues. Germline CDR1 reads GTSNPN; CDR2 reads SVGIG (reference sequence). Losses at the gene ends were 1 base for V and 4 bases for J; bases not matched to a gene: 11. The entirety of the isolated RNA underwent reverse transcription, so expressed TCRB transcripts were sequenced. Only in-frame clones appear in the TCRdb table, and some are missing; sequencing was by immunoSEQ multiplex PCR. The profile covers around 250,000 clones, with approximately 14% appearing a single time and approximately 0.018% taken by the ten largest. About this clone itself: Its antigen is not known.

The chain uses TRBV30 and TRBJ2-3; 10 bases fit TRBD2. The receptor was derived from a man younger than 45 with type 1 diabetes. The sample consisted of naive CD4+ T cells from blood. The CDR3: CAWSGRASGSVADTQYF. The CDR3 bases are TGTGCCTGGAGTGGTAGGGCTAGCGGGAGTGTAGCAGATACGCAGTATTTT.